This T cell receptor beta chain emerged from a study of cytomegalovirus exposure and HLA in healthy donors. Study details: Of the donors genotyped, about 410 in all, 80% to 85% fell in the Caucasian-associated ancestry cluster.

This CDR3 comprises 16 residues. From germline, CDR1 is GTSNPN and CDR2 SVGIG (reference sequence). Trimming removed 4 bases at V and 0 bases at J, with 17 bases between. Donors showed nominal health when sampled, although they likely had unrecorded immune exposures. The PCR contained 60 Vbeta and 13 Jbeta primers. Here immunoSEQ multiplex PCR was the method, and the copy in TCRdb shows in-frame clones only, minus some. Of about 160,000 clones listed, approximately 88% are singletons. The sample comprised PBMCs. V gene TRBV30 combines with J gene TRBJ2-3; maybe TRBD2 (5 bases). The TCR originated in a boy between 2 and 10 years old in good health and CMV-seronegative. CDR3 sequence reads: CAWIPIVGVSTDTQYF. The CDR3 DNA sequence: TGTGCCTGGATCCCAATAGTGGGAGTTAGCACAGATACGCAGTATTTT.